This T cell receptor (beta chain) was identified in a study of blood T cells in healthy people across ages (dated by TCRdb to between 2014 and 2017). The study in broad terms: In model experiments, template switching captured about one uniquely barcoded TCR beta cDNA molecule for every two T cells. To track age-related changes in TCR beta repertoire diversity, the study relied on deep sequencing normalized with unique cDNA molecular identifiers. Four age groups were formed from the donors: young (average about 17 years), middle-aged (around 37), aged (around 68) and long-lived (roughly 81). Two additional independent replicas of 1 million unique cDNA reads from the same blood draw were analyzed for two donors (one aged 18 to 30 and one aged 80 or older).

Systemically healthy Caucasian individuals from Russia, around 38 in total and aged about 6 to 95 years, were included as donors. Each donor gave around 9 milliliters of peripheral blood, collected into EDTA-treated Vacutainer tubes. Ficoll-Paque density-gradient centrifugation was used to isolate PBMCs, with at least 6 million obtained per sample. Trizol reagent was used to extract total RNA from PBMCs, with at least 6 micrograms per sample. The percentages of naive CD45RAhigh/CD27high T cells were determined by flow cytometry on a PBMC aliquot from every donor. Library preparation was by 5' RACE. The instrument given in TCRdb is Illumina HiSeq 2500. A second about 7 to 11 cycle PCR used a sample-barcoded 5' primer and a J-beta primer mix. A unique molecular identifier was introduced onto each TCR beta cDNA molecule by a template-switch 5' adaptor carrying 12 random nucleotides. At least 2.5 million CDR3-containing paired-end reads were obtained from each sample. The Mint cDNA synthesis kit, primed by a TRBC-specific oligonucleotide, was used to synthesize first-strand cDNA from all RNA. Following uracil-DNA glycosylase treatment, all cDNA underwent a first 18-cycle PCR with the universal primers M1SS and BC2_uni_R. In the paper's pipeline: Each sample was normalized by randomly selecting 1 million high-quality reads, each carrying a distinct molecular identifier. Reads with shared molecular identifiers were discarded instead of being binned into consensus sequences. CDR3 identification, clonotype clustering and error correction used MiTCR with a Q25 quality threshold and the strictest error-elimination algorithm. Lower-bound total TCR beta diversity was estimated with a nonparametric unseen species model using Euler transformation. The public reads were run again by TCRdb, first through fastp at Q25 and then through MiXCR, and only productive beta chains were kept. Each entry is one CDR3 protein sequence, shown with its most common DNA and genes. Clone size and V and J calls follow TCRdb, not the original study. This sample gives about 500,000 distinct CDR3 sequences in total; 24% of them show up just once. The biggest ten clones account for roughly 10% of the sample.

Via the germline V gene, CDR1 is MRHNA and CDR2 SNTAGT. Trimming removed 2 bases from V and 0 bases from J, leaving 3 bases between the germline ends. Including cysteine and phenylalanine, the CDR3 has 13 amino acids. The read is trimmed to its CDR3 DNA, 39 bases read in frame from base 1. What the authors observed across the whole study: Because the CMV infection status of the donors was unknown, age-related changes in expanded clonotypes may potentially have been confounded. Estimates of total diversity based on one million sequenced T cells were regarded as lower bounds and as underestimates. Bulk unsorted PBMC profiling prevented conclusive comparison of naive and antigen-experienced compartments. Observed TCR beta diversity per million T cells fell roughly linearly with age, and a significant reduction was already apparent by age roughly 40. Compared with the aged group, more naive CD4+ T cells, fewer expanded clones and increased TCR diversity were shown by the long-lived group, suggesting age selection. A strong correlation was found between observed TCR beta diversity and the percentage of naive T cells measured by flow cytometry.

This clonotype was recorded at least ten times. It lacks a known antigen. Nothing much larger sits one base from this clone, and base qualities are not available. These data were likewise used in another study, on T cells of mothers and their children. As the second study states: Nine systemically healthy Caucasian individuals served as donors, namely three mothers together with their six children. cDNA synthesis used all of the extracted RNA, with 1.5 ug of RNA in each 15 ul reaction. In the second PCR, the M1S primer added sample barcodes and 2-4 random nucleotides. Each mother yielded over 9.5 million TCR beta CDR3 reads and each child about 3 million reads. TCR recombination output is similarly shaped by thymic selection in related and unrelated pairs, with a minor effect exerted by inherited differences. Normalized repertoire overlap in related mother-child pairs was always slightly higher than in unrelated mother-child pairs, but the difference was never significant. No persistent microchimeric T cell clones were found, with a detection sensitivity of around 100 clones per million clonotypes. The study used deep NGS to compare TCR beta repertoires of mothers and children, seeking features distinguishing related mother-child pairs from unrelated individuals. The mean age was 40 +/- 4 years for the mothers and approximately 11 +/- 4 years for the children. After adapter ligation was performed with NEBNext reagents, the libraries were sequenced on an Illumina HiSeq 2000 with 100+100 nt paired-end reads. Mother and child libraries were prepared a month apart and sequenced in separate runs to prevent cross-contamination. For each donor, somewhere between 500,000 and 2,000,000 distinct TCR beta clonotypes were identified. Naive TCR beta clonotypes were estimated from low-frequency clonotypes matched to each donor's FACS-determined naive share, without sorting.

This receptor was obtained from a boy aged 10-17 years in good health. The sample comprised blood. The sequence links TRBV6-4 to TRBJ2-3, with the D gene call left open. The DNA sequence follows: TGTGCCAGCAGTGACACTAGCACAGATACGCAGTATTTT. This yields the protein CASSDTSTDTQYF.